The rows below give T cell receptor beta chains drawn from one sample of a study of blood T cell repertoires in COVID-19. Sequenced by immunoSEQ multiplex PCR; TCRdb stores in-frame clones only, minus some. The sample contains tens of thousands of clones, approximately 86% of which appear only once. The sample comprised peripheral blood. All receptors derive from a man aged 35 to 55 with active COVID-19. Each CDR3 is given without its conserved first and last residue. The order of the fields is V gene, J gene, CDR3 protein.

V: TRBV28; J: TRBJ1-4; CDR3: ASSIRLVTAEKLF
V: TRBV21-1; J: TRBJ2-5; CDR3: ASSKKTGVIEGTQY
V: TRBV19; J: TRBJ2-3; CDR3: ASSMSANTDTQY
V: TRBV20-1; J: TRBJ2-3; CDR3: SASTSIYTFTDTQY
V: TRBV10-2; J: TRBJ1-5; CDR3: ASSDVDTYQPQH
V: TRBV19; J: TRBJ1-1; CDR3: ASALGRNTEAF
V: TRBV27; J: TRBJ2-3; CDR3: ASSAIGGWEDTQY
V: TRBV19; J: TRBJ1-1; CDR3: ASSTRDMRDTEAF
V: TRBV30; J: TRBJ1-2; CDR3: AWSPQVTHYGYT
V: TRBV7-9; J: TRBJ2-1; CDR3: ASSLPTAQDNEQF
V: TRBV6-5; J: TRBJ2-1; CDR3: ASILGEQF
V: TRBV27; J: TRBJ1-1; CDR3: ASSLSQTMNTEAF
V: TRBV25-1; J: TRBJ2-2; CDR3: ASSDSGQGAPGELF
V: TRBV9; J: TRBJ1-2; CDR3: ASSADSRSYGYT
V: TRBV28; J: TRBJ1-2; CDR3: ASSFFDRVYGYT
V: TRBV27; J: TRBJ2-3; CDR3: ASSLGASGRFSTDTQY
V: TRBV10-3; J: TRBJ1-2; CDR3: AISDIGGGGYT
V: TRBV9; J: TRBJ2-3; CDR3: ASCRGLATDTQY
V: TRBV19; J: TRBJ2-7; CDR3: ASSSSFSSYEQY
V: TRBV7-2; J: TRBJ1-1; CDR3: ASSRDRVGTEAF
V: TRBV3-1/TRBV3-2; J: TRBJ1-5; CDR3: ASSQEGGFIQPQH
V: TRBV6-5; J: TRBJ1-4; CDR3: ASSRRRGGEKLF
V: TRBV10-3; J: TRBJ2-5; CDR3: AISWGQGFEETQY
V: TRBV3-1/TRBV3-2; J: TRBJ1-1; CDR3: ASKQGVEAF
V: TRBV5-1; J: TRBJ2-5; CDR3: ASSSSVEETQY
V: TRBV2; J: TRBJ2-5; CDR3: ASLGVGGAQETQY
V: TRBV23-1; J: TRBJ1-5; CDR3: ANQAVNQPQH
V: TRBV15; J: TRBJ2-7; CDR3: ATSREAVSYEQY
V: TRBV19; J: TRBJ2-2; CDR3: ASSITSANTGELF
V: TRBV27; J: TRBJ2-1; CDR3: ASSPEGSSYNEQF
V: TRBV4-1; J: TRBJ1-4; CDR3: ASSQDWTGPNEKLF
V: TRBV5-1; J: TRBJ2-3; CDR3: ASSPGWGDTDTQY
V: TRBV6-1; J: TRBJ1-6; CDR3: ASSEARGAHNSPLH
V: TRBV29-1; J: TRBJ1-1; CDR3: SAGVQGRNTEAF
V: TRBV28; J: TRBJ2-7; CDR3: ASSALGGAPYEQY
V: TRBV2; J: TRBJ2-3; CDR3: ASSIPGTEDTDTQY
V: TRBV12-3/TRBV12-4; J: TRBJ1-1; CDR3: ASSSGARTEAF
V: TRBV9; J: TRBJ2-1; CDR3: ASSPLPLDNEQF
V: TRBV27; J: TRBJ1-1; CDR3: ASSWGGIGTEAF
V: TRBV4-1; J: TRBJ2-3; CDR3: ASRLRGARTDTQY
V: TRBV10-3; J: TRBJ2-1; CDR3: AISESFWTSGDSYNEQF
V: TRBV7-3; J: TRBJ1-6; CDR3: ASSVGQGNNSPLH
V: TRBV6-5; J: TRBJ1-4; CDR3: ASSSRTGREEKLF
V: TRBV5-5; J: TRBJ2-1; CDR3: ASSLGGRLNEQF
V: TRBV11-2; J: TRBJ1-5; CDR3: ASSNTGTENQPQH
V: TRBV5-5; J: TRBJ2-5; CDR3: ASSLGGRGQETQY
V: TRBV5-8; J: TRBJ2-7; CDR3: ASSYRDLVSYEQY
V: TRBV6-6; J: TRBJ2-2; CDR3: ASSYRLAGGGELF
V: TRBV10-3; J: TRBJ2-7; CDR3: AISDTGILPYEQY
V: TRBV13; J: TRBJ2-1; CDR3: ASSLGRTSGMYEQF
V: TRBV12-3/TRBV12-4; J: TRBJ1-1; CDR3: ASSLRRTEAF
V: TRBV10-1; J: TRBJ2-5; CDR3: ASSPGTSAEETQY
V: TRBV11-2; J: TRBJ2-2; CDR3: ASPLPGTGELF
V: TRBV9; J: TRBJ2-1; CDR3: ASSVDAGLNEQF
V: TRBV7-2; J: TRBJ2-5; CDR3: ASSPGGEETQY
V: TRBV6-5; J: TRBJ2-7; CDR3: ASSPSGNSYEQY
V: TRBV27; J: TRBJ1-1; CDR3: ASSPISAGLVNTEAF
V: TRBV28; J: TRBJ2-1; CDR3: ASSLSSESYNEQF
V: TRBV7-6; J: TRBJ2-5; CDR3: ASSPPADQETQY
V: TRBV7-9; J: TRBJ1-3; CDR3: ASSLGSTDTIY